This TCR beta chain was sequenced in a study of tumor-infiltrating lymphocytes in primary liver carcinoma. Study-level background: Patients were men and women aged 30 to 69 years.

Turning to this clonotype: It may be a read error: a sequence one base away is much more abundant.

Synthesis of TCR beta cDNA was carried out from about 540 ng total RNA with a constant-region primer. Each TCR beta library was derived from three nested multiplex PCR rounds that employed slightly modified ARM-PCR. TRBV1-TRBV30 forward primers paired with a C-beta reverse primer were used in the first two PCR rounds, which ran roughly 11 cycles each. TCRdb itself ran the multiplex PCR reads through MiXCR, one entry per CDR3 protein. The profile shows some 94,000 distinct CDR3 sequences, around 63% of them singletons. Unsorted bulk tissue (roughly 17-34 mg) underwent RNA and DNA co-extraction. Tumor samples all exceeded 80% viable tumor cells. CDR1 MNHNS and CDR2 SASEGT come from the germline V gene. This CDR3 region has 13 residues.

Material for sequencing was liver tumor tissue from sampling region 5. Subset specified: tumor region T5, tumor centre. The sequence derives from a woman aged 60 to 75 with primary liver carcinoma and hepatitis B virus infection. This chain links TRBV6-1 with TRBJ2-5, with 8 bases identical to TRBD2. CDR3 residues: CASSTSGQEAQYF. CDR3 DNA: TGTGCCAGCAGTACTAGCGGTCAAGAGGCCCAGTACTTC.